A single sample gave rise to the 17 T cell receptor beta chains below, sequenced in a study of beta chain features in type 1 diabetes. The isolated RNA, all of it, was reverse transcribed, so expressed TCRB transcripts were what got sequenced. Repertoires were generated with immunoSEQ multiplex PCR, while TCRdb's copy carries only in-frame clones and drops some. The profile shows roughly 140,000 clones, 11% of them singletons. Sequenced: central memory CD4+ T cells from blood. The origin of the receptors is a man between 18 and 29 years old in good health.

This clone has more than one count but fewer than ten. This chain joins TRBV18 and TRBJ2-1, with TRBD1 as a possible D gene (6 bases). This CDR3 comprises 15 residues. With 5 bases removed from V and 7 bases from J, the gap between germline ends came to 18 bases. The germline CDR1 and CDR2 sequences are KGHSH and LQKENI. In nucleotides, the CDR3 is TGTGCCAGCTCAACCCGCAGGGGCGGTTTGAATGAGCAGTTCTTC. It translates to CASSTRRGGLNEQFF.

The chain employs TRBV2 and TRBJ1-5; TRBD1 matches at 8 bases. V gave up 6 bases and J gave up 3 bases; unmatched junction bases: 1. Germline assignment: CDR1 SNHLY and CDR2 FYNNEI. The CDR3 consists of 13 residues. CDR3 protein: CASRQGANQPQHF. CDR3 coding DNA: TGTGCCAGCAGGCAGGGGGCCAATCAGCCCCAGCATTTT.

The CDR3 protein is CASSPGQAWNTQYF. CDR3 nucleotides: TGTGCCAGCAGCCCAGGACAGGCGTGGAACACGCAGTATTTT. This chain links TRBV11-3 with TRBJ2-3; 7 bases map to TRBD1. CDR3 length: 14 residues. From germline, CDR1 is SGHNT and CDR2 YENEEA. V gave up 5 bases and J gave up 9 bases; unmatched junction bases: 11.

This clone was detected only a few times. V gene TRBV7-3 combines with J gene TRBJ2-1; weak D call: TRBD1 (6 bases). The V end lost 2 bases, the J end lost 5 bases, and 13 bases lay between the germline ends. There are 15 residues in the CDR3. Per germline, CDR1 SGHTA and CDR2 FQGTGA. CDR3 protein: CASSLGGSVDNEQFF. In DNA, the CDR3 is TGTGCCAGCAGCTTAGGGGGCTCGGTAGACAATGAGCAGTTCTTC.

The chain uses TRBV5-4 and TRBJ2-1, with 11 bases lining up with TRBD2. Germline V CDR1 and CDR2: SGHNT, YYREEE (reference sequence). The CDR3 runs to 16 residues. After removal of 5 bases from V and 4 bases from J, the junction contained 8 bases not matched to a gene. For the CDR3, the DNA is TGTGCCAGCAGAGGGCTAGCGGGGGGTACTTACAATGAGCAGTTCTTC. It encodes CASRGLAGGTYNEQFF.

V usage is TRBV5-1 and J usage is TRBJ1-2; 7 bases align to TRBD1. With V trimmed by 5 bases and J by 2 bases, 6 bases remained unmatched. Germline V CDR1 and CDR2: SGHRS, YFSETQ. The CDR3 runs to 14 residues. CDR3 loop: CASSPWDRNYGYTF. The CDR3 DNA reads TGCGCCAGCAGTCCGTGGGACAGAAACTATGGCTACACCTTC.

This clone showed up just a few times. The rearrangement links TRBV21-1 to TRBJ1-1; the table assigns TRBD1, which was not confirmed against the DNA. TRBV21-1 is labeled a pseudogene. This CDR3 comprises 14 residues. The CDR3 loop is CASSKPPRYTEAFF. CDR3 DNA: TGTGCCAGCAGCAAACCCCCCAGGTACACTGAAGCTTTCTTT.

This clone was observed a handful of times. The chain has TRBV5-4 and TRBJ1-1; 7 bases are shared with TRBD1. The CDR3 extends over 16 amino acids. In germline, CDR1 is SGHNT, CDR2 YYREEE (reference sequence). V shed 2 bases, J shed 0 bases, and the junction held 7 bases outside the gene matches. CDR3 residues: CASSFGRGRVNTEAFF. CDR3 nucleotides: TGTGCCAGCAGCTTTGGGAGGGGGCGTGTGAACACTGAAGCTTTCTTT.

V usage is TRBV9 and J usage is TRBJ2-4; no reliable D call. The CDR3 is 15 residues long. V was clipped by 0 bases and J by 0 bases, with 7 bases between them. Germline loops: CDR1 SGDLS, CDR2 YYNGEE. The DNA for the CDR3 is TGTGCCAGCAGCGTAGGTCCGACAGCCAAAAACATTCAGTACTTC. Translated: CASSVGPTAKNIQYF. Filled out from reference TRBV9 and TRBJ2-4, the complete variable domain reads DSGVTQTPKHLITATGQRVTLRCSPRSGDLSVYWYQQSLDQGLQFLIQYYNGEERAKGNILERFSAQQFPDLHSELNLSSLELGDSALYFCASSVGPTAKNIQYFGAGTRLSVL.

CDR3 region: CASSLENVQETQYF. CDR3 bases: TGCGCCAGCAGCTTGGAGAATGTTCAAGAGACCCAGTACTTC. The chain has TRBV5-1 and TRBJ2-5; D is ambiguous. There are 14 residues in the CDR3. V lost 0 bases to trimming and J lost 2 bases, with 8 bases between them. Germline V gene data show CDR1 as SGHRS and CDR2 as YFSETQ.

The CDR3 is CASRQRRNQPQHF. The CDR3 bases are TGTGCCAGCAGACAGCGTAGGAATCAGCCCCAGCATTTT. This sequence joins TRBV27 and TRBJ1-5; D gene unclear. V lost 6 bases to trimming and J lost 4 bases, with 10 bases between them. Germline loops: CDR1 MNHEY, CDR2 SMNVEV (reference sequence). CDR3 length: 13 amino acids.

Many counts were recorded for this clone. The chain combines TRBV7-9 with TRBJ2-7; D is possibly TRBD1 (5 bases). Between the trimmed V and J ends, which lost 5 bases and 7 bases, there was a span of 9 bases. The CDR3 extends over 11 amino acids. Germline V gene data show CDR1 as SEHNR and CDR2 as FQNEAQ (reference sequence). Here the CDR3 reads CASSPRTEQYF. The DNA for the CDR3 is TGTGCCAGCAGCCCCCGGACAGAGCAGTACTTC.

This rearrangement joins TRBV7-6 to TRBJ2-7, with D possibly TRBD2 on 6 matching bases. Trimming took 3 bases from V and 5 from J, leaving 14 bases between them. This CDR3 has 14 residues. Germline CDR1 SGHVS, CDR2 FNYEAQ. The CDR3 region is CASSFTAGSHEQYF. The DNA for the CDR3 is TGTGCCAGCAGCTTCACCGCCGGGAGTCACGAGCAGTACTTC.

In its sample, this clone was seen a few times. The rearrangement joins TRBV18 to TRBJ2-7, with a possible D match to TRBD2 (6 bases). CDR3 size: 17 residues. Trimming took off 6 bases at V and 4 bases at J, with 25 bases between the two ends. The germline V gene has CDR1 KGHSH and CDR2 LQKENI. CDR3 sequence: CASSLGFSGAAKYEQYF. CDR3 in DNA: TGTGCCAGCTCCCTGGGCTTTAGCGGAGCTGCAAAATACGAGCAGTACTTC.

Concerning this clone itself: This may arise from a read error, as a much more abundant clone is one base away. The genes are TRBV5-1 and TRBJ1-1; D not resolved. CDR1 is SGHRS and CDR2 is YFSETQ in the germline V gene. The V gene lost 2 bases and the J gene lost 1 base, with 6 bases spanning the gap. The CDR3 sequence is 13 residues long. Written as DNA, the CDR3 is TGCGCCAGCAGCTTTAGTGAGAACACTGAAGCTTTCTTT. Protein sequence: CASSFSENTEAFF.

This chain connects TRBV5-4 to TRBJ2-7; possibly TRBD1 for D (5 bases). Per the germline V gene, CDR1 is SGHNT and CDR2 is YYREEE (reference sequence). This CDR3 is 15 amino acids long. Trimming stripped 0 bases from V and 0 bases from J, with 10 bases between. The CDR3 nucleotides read TGTGCCAGCAGCTTGGGACAGATGAGCTCCTACGAGCAGTACTTC. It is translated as CASSLGQMSSYEQYF.

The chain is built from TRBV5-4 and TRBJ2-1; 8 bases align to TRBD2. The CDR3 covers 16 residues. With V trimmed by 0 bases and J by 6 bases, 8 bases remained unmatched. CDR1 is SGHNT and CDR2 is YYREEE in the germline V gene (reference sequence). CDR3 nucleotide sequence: TGTGCCAGCAGCTTGGCCAGCGGGAGTTCTGGCAATGAGCAGTTCTTC. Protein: CASSLASGSSGNEQFF.